This T cell receptor (beta chain) came from a study of cytomegalovirus exposure and HLA in healthy donors. V was shortened by 5 bases and J by 2 bases, with 22 bases between the two germline ends. This CDR3 has 17 amino acids. Germline V gene lookup returns CDR1 MDHEN and CDR2 SYDVKM. The PCR contained 60 Vbeta and 13 Jbeta primers. TCRdb's copy holds only in-frame clones and misses some; the assay was immunoSEQ multiplex PCR. This table holds some 130,000 clones, 70% to 80% found once. The V call is TRBV28, the J call TRBJ2-7; a possible D gene is TRBD2 (6 bases). This TCR derives from a man aged 25 to 40 in good health and CMV-seronegative. The sequenced sample was PBMCs. Written as DNA, the CDR3 is TGTGCCAGCAGTCCCGAGGCGCCCTATGGGGGGACCTACGAGCAGTACTTC. The encoded protein is CASSPEAPYGGTYEQYF.